The 9 T cell receptor beta chains below were found in one sample sequenced in a study of T cell responses to AZD1222 COVID-19 vaccine. Clones were read by immunoSEQ multiplex PCR, and TCRdb kept only the in-frame ones, dropping some. The sample has about 180,000 clones, approximately 92% seen once. This sample comprised peripheral blood, obtained on day 0 of AZD1222 vaccination. The receptors shown here come from an adult in good health.

The CDR3 is CASTQGRAYEQYF. Written as DNA, the CDR3 is TGTGCCAGTACCCAGGGGCGGGCCTACGAGCAGTACTTC. The chain combines TRBV19 with TRBJ2-7, with a possible D match to TRBD1 (6 bases). Germline-derived CDR1 and CDR2 are LNHDA and SQIVND (reference sequence). V lost 7 bases to trimming and J lost 2 bases, with 12 bases between them. The CDR3 is 13 amino acids.

The gene calls are TRBV30 and TRBJ1-2; TRBD1 aligns across 9 bases. Germline CDR1 GTSNPN, CDR2 SVGIG (reference sequence). This CDR3 is built from 12 residues. Trimming at V came to 5 bases and at J to 3 bases, leaving 1 base not matched to a gene. CDR3 residues: CAWWDRDYGYTF. For the CDR3, the DNA is TGTGCCTGGTGGGACAGGGACTATGGCTACACCTTC.

The chain joins TRBV20-1 to TRBJ2-5, with D possibly TRBD2 on 5 matching bases. This CDR3 is built from 11 residues. V lost 3 bases, J lost 3 bases, and 5 bases lay in between. Looked up from germline, CDR1 is DFQATT and CDR2 is SNEGSKA (reference sequence). Here the CDR3 DNA reads TGCAGTGCTAGCGGGAAAGAGACCCAGTACTTC. Its translation: CSASGKETQYF.

The genes are TRBV15 and TRBJ2-7; D gene unclear. V was clipped by 0 bases and J by 3 bases, with 9 bases between them. The V gene's germline CDR1 is LNHNV and CDR2 YYDKDF (reference sequence). The CDR3 is made up of 14 amino acids. The CDR3 region is CATSREGLGYEQYF. The CDR3 bases are TGTGCCACCAGCAGAGAGGGCTTAGGCTACGAGCAGTACTTC.

V is TRBV2 and J is TRBJ2-7; D perhaps matches TRBD2 (6 bases). This CDR3 comprises 14 residues. Trimming stripped 6 bases from V and 1 base from J, with 13 bases between. Germline V gene sequence: CDR1 SNHLY, CDR2 FYNNEI. The CDR3 DNA reads TGTGCCAGCAGCGACCGGCGGGAATCCTACGAGCAGTACTTC. Translated: CASSDRRESYEQYF. Drawing the rest from reference TRBV2 and TRBJ2-7, the complete variable domain is EPEVTQTPSHQVTQMGQEVILRCVPISNHLYFYWYRQILGQKVEFLVSFYNNEISEKSEIFDDQFSVERPDGSNFTLKIRSTKLEDSAMYFCASSDRRESYEQYFGPGTRLTVT.

This clone has more than one count but fewer than ten. The V and J genes are TRBV5-4 and TRBJ2-5, with D possibly TRBD2 on 7 matching bases. V was cut by 6 bases and J by 4 bases, with 22 bases left in between. This CDR3 has 16 amino acids. Germline CDR1 is SGHNT and CDR2 is YYREEE (reference sequence). The CDR3: CASNILGGRGGETQYF. The CDR3 coding sequence is TGTGCCAGCAACATCCTCGGCGGGAGAGGGGGAGAGACCCAGTACTTC.

This rearrangement joins TRBV3-1 (or the pseudogene TRBV3-2) to TRBJ2-3, with D unclear. The CDR3 loop spans 12 amino acids. V gave up 4 bases and J gave up 4 bases, with 6 bases separating them. Germline V gene lookup returns CDR1 LGHDT and CDR2 YNNKEL (reference sequence). The CDR3 is CASSPWADTQYF. DNA of the CDR3: TGTGCCAGCAGCCCGTGGGCAGATACGCAGTATTTT.

The chain employs TRBV19 and TRBJ1-2; 7 nucleotides agree with TRBD1. Germline V gene data show CDR1 as LNHDA and CDR2 as SQIVND (reference sequence). CDR3 size: 15 residues. J was trimmed by 0 bases and V by 4 bases; bases with no gene match: 5. CDR3 in DNA: TGTGCCAGTAGTAGACAGGGAGGTCCTAACTATGGCTACACCTTC. Protein sequence: CASSRQGGPNYGYTF.

This clone came up once. V gene TRBV6-1 combines with J gene TRBJ2-7; no clear D gene. Trimming stripped 3 bases from V and 3 bases from J, with 9 bases between. The CDR3 length is 13 residues. Per germline, CDR1 MNHNS and CDR2 SASEGT. The CDR3 sequence is CASSEGKSYEQYF. The DNA for the CDR3 is TGTGCCAGCAGTGAGGGGAAGAGCTACGAGCAGTACTTC.